These 20 T cell receptor beta chains were all obtained from the same sample, sequenced in a study of identical twins. A single record per CDR3 protein comes from TCRdb applying MiXCR to the 5' RACE reads. The sample carries 420,000 or so distinct CDR3 sequences, less than 20% recorded once. Sequenced: naive T cells sorted from blood. The source of these receptors is a man in his forties or fifties in good health.

This clonotype was counted only a few times. The V and J genes are TRBV15 and TRBJ2-4, with D possibly called TRBD1 or TRBD2 (6 bases each). Trimming cost V 5 bases and J 1 base, with 15 bases left between them. Germline V gene data show CDR1 as LNHNV and CDR2 as YYDKDF (reference sequence). The CDR3 is 16 residues long. The CDR3 protein is CATSSLGGGAKNIQYF. The CDR3 nucleotides are TGTGCCACCAGCTCCCTCGGAGGGGGGGCCAAAAACATTCAGTACTTC.

This chain links TRBV13 with TRBJ2-1; D is possibly TRBD1 or TRBD2 (5 bases each). Germline V gene data show CDR1 as PRHDT and CDR2 as FYEKMQ (reference sequence). The CDR3 is made up of 15 amino acids. Trimming took off 11 bases at V and 0 bases at J, with 17 bases between the two ends. The CDR3 nucleotides are TGTGCCTGCAACCGGGACCCGAGCTCCTACAATGAGCAGTTCTTC. Amino acids: CACNRDPSSYNEQFF.

This clonotype was detected a few times. The chain combines TRBV4-2 with TRBJ2-2; D is perhaps TRBD1 (5 bases). Trimming removed 7 bases from V and 0 bases from J, with 24 bases in between. The CDR3 is made up of 19 amino acids. The germline gives CDR1 LGHNA, CDR2 YNFKEQ. Here the CDR3 DNA reads TGTGCCAGCACCAATCCCGTAGGGGTCCCCGGAACGAACACCGGGGAGCTGTTTTTT. Translating it yields CASTNPVGVPGTNTGELFF.

This clonotype was counted many times. One end of the junction is discordant with germline, which a read error may explain. This sequence joins TRBV7-2 and TRBJ2-2, with a possible D match to TRBD1 (5 bases). CDR1 is SGHTA and CDR2 is FQGNSA in the germline V gene. The CDR3 has 15 residues. This CDR3 is CASRFSGGATGELFF. CDR3 DNA: TGTGCCAGCAGATTTTCTGGTGGGGCCACCGGAGAGCTGTTTTTT.

CDR3 nucleotides: TGCAGTGCTAGGGGCAGGGGGCACACTGAAGCTTTCTTT. This sequence encodes CSARGRGHTEAFF. The V call is TRBV20-1, the J call TRBJ1-1, with 8 bases aligning to TRBD1. V lost 3 bases, J lost 3 bases, and 3 bases stayed unmatched. The CDR3 totals 13 residues. Germline V CDR1 and CDR2: DFQATT, SNEGSKA (reference sequence).

CDR3 in DNA: TGTGCCAGCAGCGTAGGGGGAGCGGGAGCGTTCAATGAGCAGTTCTTC. It specifies CASSVGGAGAFNEQFF. The J gene is TRBJ2-1, the V gene TRBV9; 8 bases are a match to TRBD2. J lost 6 bases, V lost 0 bases, and 8 bases had no gene match. The CDR3 has 16 amino acids. Looked up from germline, CDR1 is SGDLS and CDR2 is YYNGEE.

This clonotype was detected ten times or more. J is TRBJ2-7 and V is TRBV20-1; D is possibly TRBD2 (5 bases). Germline lookup yields CDR1 DFQATT and CDR2 SNEGSKA (reference sequence). V was cut by 5 bases and J by 3 bases, with 17 bases left in between. The length of the CDR3 is 14 residues. The DNA for the CDR3 is TGCAGTGCTCACTCCCCAGAGGGTAACTACGAGCAGTACTTC. Its translation is CSAHSPEGNYEQYF.

This clonotype was counted only a few times. V usage is TRBV2 and J usage is TRBJ2-1; 12 bases map to TRBD2. CDR1 and CDR2 from the germline V gene are SNHLY and FYNNEI. J gave up 4 bases and V 7 bases, and 8 bases lay outside the gene matches. The CDR3 spans 16 residues. The CDR3 spells CASTLAGGNLYNEQFF. Here the CDR3 DNA reads TGTGCCAGCACACTAGCGGGGGGCAATCTTTACAATGAGCAGTTCTTC. Drawing the rest from reference TRBV2 and TRBJ2-1, the complete variable domain is EPEVTQTPSHQVTQMGQEVILRCVPISNHLYFYWYRQILGQKVEFLVSFYNNEISEKSEIFDDQFSVERPDGSNFTLKIRSTKLEDSAMYFCASTLAGGNLYNEQFFGPGTRLTVL.

This clonotype showed up just a few times. The genes are TRBV7-2 and TRBJ2-1; unclear D gene. Germline loops: CDR1 SGHTA, CDR2 FQGNSA. Trimming took 3 bases from V and 6 from J, leaving 12 bases between them. CDR3 length: 14 amino acids. The DNA of the CDR3 is TGTGCCAGCAGCTTTTCTTCCGACCGCAATGAGCAGTTCTTC. It is translated as CASSFSSDRNEQFF.

J is TRBJ2-3 and V is TRBV29-1; D not resolved. The CDR3 consists of 14 residues. Germline V gives CDR1 SQVTM, CDR2 ANQGSEA. Deletions cut 3 bases from V and 0 bases from J, with 10 bases between. This chain's CDR3 is CSVDYRPSTDTQYF. CDR3 DNA sequence: TGCAGCGTTGACTACCGGCCTAGCACAGATACGCAGTATTTT.

This clonotype has ten or more counts. The V call is TRBV28, the J call TRBJ2-2, with 7 bases fitting TRBD1. This CDR3 spans 14 amino acids. The junction had 5 bases not matched to a gene; V was cut back by 6 bases and J by 4 bases. CDR1 and CDR2 (germline): MDHEN, SYDVKM. CDR3 nucleotides: TGTGCCAGCAGACCGACAGGGTTCACCGGGGAGCTGTTTTTT. It yields the protein CASRPTGFTGELFF.

The table lists this clonotype with many counts. The chain joins TRBV7-8 to TRBJ2-1, with 7 bases that match TRBD1. V lost 5 bases to trimming and J lost 9 bases; unmatched junction nucleotides: 7. Germline V gene data show CDR1 as SGHVS and CDR2 as FQNEAQ. CDR3 size: 13 residues. CDR3 sequence reads: CASSQGQSAEQFF. The DNA of the CDR3 is TGTGCCAGCAGCCAGGGACAGAGCGCTGAGCAGTTCTTC.

This clonotype was seen repeatedly, ten times or more. The chain combines TRBV7-8 with TRBJ2-5, with D tentatively TRBD2 (6 bases). The CDR3 is 13 amino acids. The V end lost 4 bases, the J end lost 3 bases, and 9 bases lay between the germline ends. Looked up from germline, CDR1 is SGHVS and CDR2 is FQNEAQ. This CDR3 is CASSSGLEETQYF. For the CDR3, the DNA is TGTGCCAGCAGCTCGGGACTCGAAGAGACCCAGTACTTC.

The V call is TRBV28, the J call TRBJ1-2; D possibly corresponds to TRBD1 (5 bases). V gave up 1 base and J gave up 3 bases, with 9 bases separating them. The CDR3 has 14 residues. Germline lookup yields CDR1 MDHEN and CDR2 SYDVKM. This CDR3 reads CASSLYRSDYGYTF. CDR3 coding DNA: TGTGCCAGCAGTTTATACAGGTCTGACTATGGCTACACCTTC.

The rearrangement links TRBV7-6 to TRBJ2-3, with TRBD2 matching 10 bases. This CDR3 spans 17 amino acids. Per germline, CDR1 SGHVS and CDR2 FNYEAQ. Unmatched junction bases numbered 6, after V lost 0 bases and J lost 3 bases. This CDR3 is CASSLAKLAGETDTQYF. CDR3 in DNA: TGTGCCAGCAGCTTAGCAAAGCTAGCGGGAGAAACAGATACGCAGTATTTT.

A few counts support this clonotype. The chain is built from TRBV20-1 and TRBJ2-3; 9 bases align to TRBD1. J was trimmed by 3 bases and V by 1 base; bases with no gene match: 8. Germline V gives CDR1 DFQATT, CDR2 SNEGSKA (reference sequence). This CDR3 region has 16 residues. CDR3 coding DNA: TGCAGTGCTAGAGCCGTCACCGGGACAGGGACAGATACGCAGTATTTT. The encoded protein is CSARAVTGTGTDTQYF.

The chain has TRBV4-2 and TRBJ2-1; 15 bases are a match to TRBD2. The CDR3 sequence is 17 residues long. Unmatched junction bases numbered 8, after V lost 4 bases and J lost 7 bases. CDR1 and CDR2 (germline): LGHNA, YNFKEQ. CDR3 in DNA: TGTGCCAGCAGCCGAAGAGGGGGACTAGCGGGAGGTAATGAGCAGTTCTTC. Its translation is CASSRRGGLAGGNEQFF.

Turning to this clonotype: This may come from a read error, since a much larger clone is one base off. This likely comes from a read error, as the CDR3 has no conserved phenylalanine or tryptophan at its end. The chain couples TRBV12-3 or TRBV12-4 to TRBJ2-1, with D perhaps TRBD1 (5 bases). The CDR3 length is 12 residues. V was clipped by 7 bases and J by 4 bases, with 8 bases between them. The CDR3 loop reads CASNPGYNEQFL. CDR3 in DNA: TGTGCCAGCAACCCAGGGTACAATGAGCAGTTCCTC.

The chain has TRBV20-1 and TRBJ2-7, with 12 bases matching TRBD2. V dropped 6 bases and J dropped 3; count of bases not matched to a gene: 3. There are 13 residues in the CDR3. Looked up from germline, CDR1 is DFQATT and CDR2 is SNEGSKA (reference sequence). The CDR3 is CSAPTSGSYEQYF. Here the CDR3 DNA reads TGCAGTGCCCCGACTAGCGGGAGCTACGAGCAGTACTTC.

This clonotype came up many times. The V and J genes are TRBV7-6 and TRBJ2-3; a possible D gene is TRBD1 (5 bases). Deletions cut 8 bases from V and 2 bases from J, with 14 bases between. CDR3 length: 14 amino acids. Germline V lookup: CDR1 SGHVS, CDR2 FNYEAQ. The CDR3 region is CASRGGALTDTQYF. The DNA for the CDR3 is TGTGCCAGCCGCGGTGGGGCCCTCACAGATACGCAGTATTTT.